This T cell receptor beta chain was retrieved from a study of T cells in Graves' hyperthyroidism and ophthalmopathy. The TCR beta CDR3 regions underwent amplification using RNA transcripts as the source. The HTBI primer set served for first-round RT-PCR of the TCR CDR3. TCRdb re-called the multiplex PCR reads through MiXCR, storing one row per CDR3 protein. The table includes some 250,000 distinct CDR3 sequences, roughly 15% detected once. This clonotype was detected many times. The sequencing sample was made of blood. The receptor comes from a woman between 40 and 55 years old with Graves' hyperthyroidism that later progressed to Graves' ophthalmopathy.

The CDR3 DNA sequence: TGCAGTGCTAGCTTACGGGAGGGCACAGATACGCAGTATTTT. This encodes CSASLREGTDTQYF. The V gene is TRBV20-1, the J gene TRBJ2-3, with 7 bases lining up with TRBD2. Germline CDR1 reads DFQATT; CDR2 reads SNEGSKA (reference sequence). Losses at the gene ends were 3 bases for V and 1 base for J; bases not matched to a gene: 4. The CDR3 consists of 14 residues.